The sample holds many counts of the clone carrying this TCR beta chain. No antigen is known for it. Previously published methods and listed TCR primers were used for the bulk TCR libraries. Using its own MiXCR run on the PCR reads, TCRdb lists one record per CDR3 protein. The sample consists of approximately 590,000 distinct CDR3 sequences, approximately 24% of them appearing once. Researchers sorted naive CD8 T cells as cells that were CD8+CD4-CCR7+CD45RA+. These data are taken from a study of molecular identifiers for immune sequencing clone quantification. Whole-study findings and limits: In cases of identical TCR molecules sharing a barcode, highly expanded clone sizes could be underestimated.

Sequencing was done on a sample of naive CD8+ T cells from blood, with Jurkat cell RNA spiked in. Sample subset: FACS-sorted CD8+CD4-CCR7+CD45RA+ naive T cells. This clonotype originated in a human donor in good health. Some libraries in this study had Jurkat cell RNA spiked in.

The CDR3 nucleotides read TGTGCCAGCAGTGACCTGGGACAGAGACTCTCGAACACTGAAGCTTTCTTT. Translated, it gives CASSDLGQRLSNTEAFF. The chain joins TRBV6-4 to TRBJ1-1; 7 bases match TRBD1. The CDR3 is made up of 17 amino acids. Germline CDR1 and CDR2: MRHNA and SNTAGT. The junction had 10 bases not matched to a gene; V was cut back by 2 bases and J by 1 base.